These 12 T cell receptor beta chains originate from one sample sequenced in a study of T-cell reconstitution after alpha-beta-depleted transplantation in children. Construction of the TCRbeta library involved unique molecular identifiers. TCRdb reanalysed the PCR reads using MiXCR and keeps one entry per CDR3 protein. The data show some 830,000 distinct CDR3 sequences, roughly 15% seen once. Here the sequenced sample was PBMCs, mostly from graft donor cells, taken 360 days after TCRalphabeta/CD19-depleted stem cell transplant. Receptors originate from a male patient younger than 18 who had a stem cell transplant for acute lymphoblastic leukemia, so the T cells may come from the graft donor.

This clonotype came up a few times. The CDR3: CASSFGTGLNGELFF. Here the CDR3 DNA reads TGCGCCAGCAGCTTCGGGACAGGGCTTAACGGGGAGCTGTTTTTT. The chain is built from TRBV5-1 and TRBJ2-2, with 9 bases aligning to TRBD1. Trimming at V came to 2 bases and at J to 7 bases, leaving 6 bases not matched to a gene. There are 15 residues in the CDR3. Germline assignment: CDR1 SGHRS and CDR2 YFSETQ.

The rearrangement joins TRBV9 to TRBJ2-3; maybe TRBD1 (5 bases). In germline, CDR1 is SGDLS, CDR2 YYNGEE. V shed 2 bases and J shed 3 bases, with 10 bases lying between them. The length of the CDR3 is 14 residues. The CDR3 loop reads CASSVAGMTDTQYF. The CDR3 DNA sequence: TGTGCCAGCAGCGTCGCAGGGATGACAGATACGCAGTATTTT.

This clonotype came up a few times. The genes are TRBV10-3 and TRBJ2-7; perhaps TRBD2 as D (6 bases). The CDR3 spans 13 residues. CDR1 is ENHRY and CDR2 is SYGVKD in the germline V gene. The V end was cut by 11 bases, the J end by 2 bases, with 16 bases between. The CDR3 DNA follows: TGTGCCGCGATGCGGGACTTAACCTACGAGCAGTACTTC. Its protein product is CAAMRDLTYEQYF.

The sample holds a few counts of this clonotype. The V and J genes are TRBV29-1 and TRBJ2-1; 11 nucleotides agree with TRBD1. This CDR3 region has 12 residues. Germline V lookup: CDR1 SQVTM, CDR2 ANQGSEA. The trim removed 7 bases at V and 6 bases at J, leaving 2 bases unmatched. CDR3 residues: CSAGQGANEQFF. The CDR3 DNA is TGCAGCGCCGGACAGGGGGCCAATGAGCAGTTCTTC.

As for this clonotype: This could be a read error, since a much larger clone is one nucleotide away. The J gene is TRBJ2-1, the V gene TRBV27; maybe TRBD1 (6 bases). The CDR3 sequence is 15 residues long. Germline V gene sequence: CDR1 MNHEY, CDR2 SMNVEV (reference sequence). Trimming removed 1 base from V and 6 bases from J, with 13 bases in between. CDR3 loop: CASSLYQGNFNEQFF. The CDR3 DNA follows: TGTGCCAGCAGTTTATATCAGGGGAACTTCAATGAGCAGTTCTTC.

The V gene is TRBV20-1, the J gene TRBJ2-1; 7 nucleotides line up with TRBD1. CDR1 and CDR2 (germline): DFQATT, SNEGSKA (reference sequence). The CDR3 is 15 residues long. Trimming cost V 0 bases and J 2 bases; bases outside gene matches: 4. CDR3: CSARDDRVTYNEQFF. DNA for the CDR3: TGCAGTGCTAGAGACGACAGGGTAACCTACAATGAGCAGTTCTTC.

In this sample, this clonotype turned up many times. J is TRBJ2-7 and V is TRBV7-2, with no clear D. The CDR3 spans 16 residues. Germline values: CDR1 SGHTA, CDR2 FQGNSA. V was cut by 3 bases and J by 0 bases, with 15 bases left in between. CDR3 protein: CASSFGRPLGSYEQYF. Here the CDR3 DNA reads TGTGCCAGCAGCTTTGGGCGGCCTCTAGGCTCCTACGAGCAGTACTTC.

This chain joins TRBV19 and TRBJ2-7; D uncertain. This CDR3 spans 15 amino acids. Germline V CDR1 and CDR2: LNHDA, SQIVND (reference sequence). V was pared by 3 bases and J by 2 bases, with 14 bases between. This chain's CDR3 is CASSISRARAYEQYF. CDR3 coding DNA: TGTGCCAGTAGTATTTCCCGGGCACGGGCCTACGAGCAGTACTTC.

This clonotype was observed a handful of times. The chain is built from TRBV5-5 and TRBJ2-5; D is possibly TRBD1 or TRBD2 (5 bases each). The CDR3 is made up of 16 amino acids. With 3 bases removed from V and 5 bases from J, the gap between germline ends came to 20 bases. Germline V gene sequence: CDR1 SGHKS, CDR2 YYEKEE (reference sequence). The CDR3 loop reads CASSSGNEGPGETQYF. CDR3 bases: TGTGCCAGCAGCTCAGGGAATGAGGGGCCCGGTGAGACCCAGTACTTC.

The J gene is TRBJ2-1, the V gene TRBV7-8; 8 bases fit TRBD2. Trimming took 1 base from V and 4 from J; bases not matched to a gene: 9. Germline V gives CDR1 SGHVS, CDR2 FQNEAQ. The CDR3 covers 17 residues. The CDR3: CASSLGVGLAGYNEQFF. The CDR3 DNA reads as TGTGCCAGCAGCTTAGGGGTAGGGCTAGCGGGTTACAATGAGCAGTTCTTC.

This rearrangement joins TRBV2 to TRBJ2-6; D may be TRBD2 (7 bases). The CDR3 contains 19 residues. V was trimmed by 11 bases and J by 0 bases, leaving 26 bases between them. CDR1 is SNHLY, CDR2 FYNNEI, per germline. The CDR3 region has the DNA TGTGCCTTCAGCCTGCTCCGGAGGGGGGGGTTCTCTGGGGCCAACGTCCTGACTTTC. It yields the protein CAFSLLRRGGFSGANVLTF.

This clonotype was detected only a few times. The V call is TRBV24-1, the J call TRBJ2-1; 15 nucleotides align to TRBD2. CDR3 size: 17 residues. The germline gives CDR1 KGHDR, CDR2 SFDVKD. V was pared by 2 bases and J by 7 bases, with 5 bases of the junction left unmatched. The CDR3 loop is CATSDWTGTSGRNEQFF. The DNA of the CDR3 is TGTGCCACCAGTGATTGGACCGGGACTAGCGGGAGGAATGAGCAGTTCTTC.